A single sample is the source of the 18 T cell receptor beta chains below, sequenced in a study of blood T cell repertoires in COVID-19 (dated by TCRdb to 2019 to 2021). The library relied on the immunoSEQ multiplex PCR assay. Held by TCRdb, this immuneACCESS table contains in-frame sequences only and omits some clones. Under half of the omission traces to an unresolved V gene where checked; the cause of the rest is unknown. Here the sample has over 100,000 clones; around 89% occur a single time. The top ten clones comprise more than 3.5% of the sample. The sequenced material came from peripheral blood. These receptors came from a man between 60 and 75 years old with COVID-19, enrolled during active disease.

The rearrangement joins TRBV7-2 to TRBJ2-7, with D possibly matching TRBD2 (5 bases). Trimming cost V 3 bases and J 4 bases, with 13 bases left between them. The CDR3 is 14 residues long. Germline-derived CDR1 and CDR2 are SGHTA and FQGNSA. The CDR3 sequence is CASSFYSSGYEQYF. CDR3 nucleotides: TGTGCCAGCAGCTTTTACTCGTCGGGATACGAGCAGTACTTC.

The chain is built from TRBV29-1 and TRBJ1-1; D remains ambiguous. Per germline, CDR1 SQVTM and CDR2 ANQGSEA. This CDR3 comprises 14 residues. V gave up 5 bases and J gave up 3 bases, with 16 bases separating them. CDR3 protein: CSVKPGSSDTEAFF. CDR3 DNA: TGCAGCGTTAAACCGGGATCTTCGGACACTGAAGCTTTCTTT.

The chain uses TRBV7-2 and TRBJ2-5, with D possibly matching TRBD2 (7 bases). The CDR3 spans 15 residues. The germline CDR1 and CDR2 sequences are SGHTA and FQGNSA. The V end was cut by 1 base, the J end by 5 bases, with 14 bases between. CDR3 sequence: CASSLEGGGIETQYF. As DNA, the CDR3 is TGTGCCAGCAGCTTAGAGGGGGGGGGCATTGAGACCCAGTACTTC.

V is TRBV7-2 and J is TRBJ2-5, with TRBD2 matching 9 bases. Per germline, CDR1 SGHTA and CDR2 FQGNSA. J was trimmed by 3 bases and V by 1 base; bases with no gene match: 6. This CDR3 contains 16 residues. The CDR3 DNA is TGTGCCAGCAGCTTAGGGGCGGCGGGGGGGAAAGAGACCCAGTACTTC. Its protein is CASSLGAAGGKETQYF.

The CDR3 loop is CASSSWTGPTEAFF. The CDR3 coding sequence is TGTGCCAGCAGCTCATGGACAGGGCCCACTGAAGCTTTCTTT. The V gene is TRBV5-4, the J gene TRBJ1-1; 8 bases are shared with TRBD1. The CDR3 has 14 amino acids. Germline CDR1 is SGHNT and CDR2 is YYREEE (reference sequence). V trimming: 3 bases; J trimming: 4 bases; junction bases outside the gene matches: 5.

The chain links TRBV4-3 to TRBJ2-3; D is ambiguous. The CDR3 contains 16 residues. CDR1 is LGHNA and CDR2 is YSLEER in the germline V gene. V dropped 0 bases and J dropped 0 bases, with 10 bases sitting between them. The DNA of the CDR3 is TGCGCCAGCAGCCAAGATCTATACCCTAGCACAGATACGCAGTATTTT. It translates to CASSQDLYPSTDTQYF.

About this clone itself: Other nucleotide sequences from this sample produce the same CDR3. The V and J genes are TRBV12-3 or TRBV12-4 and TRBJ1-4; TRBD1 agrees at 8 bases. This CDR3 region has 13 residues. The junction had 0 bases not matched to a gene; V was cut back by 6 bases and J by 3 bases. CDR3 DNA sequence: TGTGCCAGCAGACAGGGGGCTAATGAAAAACTGTTTTTT. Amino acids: CASRQGANEKLFF.

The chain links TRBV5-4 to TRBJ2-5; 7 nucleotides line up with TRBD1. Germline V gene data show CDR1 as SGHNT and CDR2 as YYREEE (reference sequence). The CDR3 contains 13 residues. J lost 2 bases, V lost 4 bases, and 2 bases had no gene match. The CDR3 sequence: CASSVTGQETQYF. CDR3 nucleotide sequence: TGTGCCAGCAGCGTGACAGGGCAAGAGACCCAGTACTTC.

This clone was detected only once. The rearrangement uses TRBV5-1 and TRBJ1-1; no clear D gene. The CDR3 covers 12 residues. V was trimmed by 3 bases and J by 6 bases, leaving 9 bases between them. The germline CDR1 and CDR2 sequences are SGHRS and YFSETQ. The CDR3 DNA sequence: TGCGCCAGCAGCTCCTACGGGGCTGAAGCTTTCTTT. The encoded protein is CASSSYGAEAFF.

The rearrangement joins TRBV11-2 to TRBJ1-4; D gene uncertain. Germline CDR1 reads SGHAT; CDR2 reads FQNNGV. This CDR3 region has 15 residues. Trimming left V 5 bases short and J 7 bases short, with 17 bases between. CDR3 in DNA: TGTGCCAGCAGCCCCCGGACCATGGGAGGTGAAAAACTGTTTTTT. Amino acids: CASSPRTMGGEKLFF.

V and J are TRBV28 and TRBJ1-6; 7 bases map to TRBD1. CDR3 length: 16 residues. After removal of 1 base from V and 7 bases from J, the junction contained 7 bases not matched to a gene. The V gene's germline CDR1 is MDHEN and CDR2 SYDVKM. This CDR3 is CASSLSNPGQNSPLHF. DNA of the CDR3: TGTGCCAGCAGTTTATCTAATCCGGGACAGAATTCACCCCTCCACTTT.

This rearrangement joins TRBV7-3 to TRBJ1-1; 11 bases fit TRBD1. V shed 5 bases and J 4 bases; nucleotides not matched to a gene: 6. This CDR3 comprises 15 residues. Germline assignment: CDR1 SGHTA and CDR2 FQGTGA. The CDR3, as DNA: TGTGCCAGCAGCAGCTGGGACAGGGGGGGCACTGAAGCTTTCTTT. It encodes CASSSWDRGGTEAFF.

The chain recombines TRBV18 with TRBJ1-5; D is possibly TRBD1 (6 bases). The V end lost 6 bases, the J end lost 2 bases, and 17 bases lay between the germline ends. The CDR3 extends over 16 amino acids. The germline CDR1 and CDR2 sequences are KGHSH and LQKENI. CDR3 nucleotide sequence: TGTGCCAGCTCCCCCGTAGGGGAGGGGGGCAATCAGCCCCAGCATTTT. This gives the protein CASSPVGEGGNQPQHF. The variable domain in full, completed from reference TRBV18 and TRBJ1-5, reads NAGVMQNPRHLVRRRGQEARLRCSPMKGHSHVYWYRQLPEEGLKFMVYLQKENIIDESGMPKERFSAEFPKEGPSILRIQQVVRGDSAAYFCASSPVGEGGNQPQHFGDGTRLSIL.

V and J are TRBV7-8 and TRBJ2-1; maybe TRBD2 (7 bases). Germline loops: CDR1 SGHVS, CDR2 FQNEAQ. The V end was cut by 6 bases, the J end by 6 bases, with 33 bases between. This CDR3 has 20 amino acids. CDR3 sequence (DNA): TGTGCCAGCAGGTCGAGGATAGGGGGGGACTTAAAGGCGGTGACCAATGAGCAGTTCTTC. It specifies CASRSRIGGDLKAVTNEQFF.

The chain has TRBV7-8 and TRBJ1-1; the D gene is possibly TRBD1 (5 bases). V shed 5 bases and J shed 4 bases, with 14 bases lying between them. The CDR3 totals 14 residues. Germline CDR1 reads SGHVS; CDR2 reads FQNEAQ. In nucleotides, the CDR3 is TGTGCCAGCAGCCACACCACGGGGGGCACTGAAGCTTTCTTT. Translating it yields CASSHTTGGTEAFF.

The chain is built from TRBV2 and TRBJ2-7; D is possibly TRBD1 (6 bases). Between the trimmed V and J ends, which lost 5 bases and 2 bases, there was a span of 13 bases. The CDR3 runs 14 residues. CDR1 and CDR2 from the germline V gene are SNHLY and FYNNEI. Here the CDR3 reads CASSTRQETYEQYF. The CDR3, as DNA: TGTGCCAGCAGTACCCGACAGGAGACCTACGAGCAGTACTTC. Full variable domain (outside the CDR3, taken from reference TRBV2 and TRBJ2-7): EPEVTQTPSHQVTQMGQEVILRCVPISNHLYFYWYRQILGQKVEFLVSFYNNEISEKSEIFDDQFSVERPDGSNFTLKIRSTKLEDSAMYFCASSTRQETYEQYFGPGTRLTVT.

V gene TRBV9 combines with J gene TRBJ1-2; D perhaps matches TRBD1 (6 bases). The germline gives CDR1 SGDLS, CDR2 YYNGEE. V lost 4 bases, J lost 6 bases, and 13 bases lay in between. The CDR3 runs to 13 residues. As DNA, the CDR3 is TGTGCCAGCAGCCTTCGGGGGGCTCATGGCTACACCTTC. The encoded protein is CASSLRGAHGYTF.

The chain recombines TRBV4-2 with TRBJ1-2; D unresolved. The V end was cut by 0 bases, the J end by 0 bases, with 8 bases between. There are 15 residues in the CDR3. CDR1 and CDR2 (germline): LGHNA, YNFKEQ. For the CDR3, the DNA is TGTGCCAGCAGCCAAGAGGCCCTTGCTAACTATGGCTACACCTTC. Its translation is CASSQEALANYGYTF.